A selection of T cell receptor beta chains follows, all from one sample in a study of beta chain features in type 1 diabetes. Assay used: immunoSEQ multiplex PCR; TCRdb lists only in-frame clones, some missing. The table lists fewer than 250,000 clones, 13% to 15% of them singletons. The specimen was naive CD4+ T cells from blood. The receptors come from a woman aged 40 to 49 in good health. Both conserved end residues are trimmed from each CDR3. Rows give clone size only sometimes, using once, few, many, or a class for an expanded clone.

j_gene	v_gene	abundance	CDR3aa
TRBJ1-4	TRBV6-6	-	ASSSRQGGEKLF
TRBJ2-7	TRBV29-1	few	SVAERYGSYEQY
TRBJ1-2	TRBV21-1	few	ASSLRTGHSNYGYT
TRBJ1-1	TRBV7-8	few	ASSPTTGAPLNTEAF
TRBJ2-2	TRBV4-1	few	ASSQGSGLGAPTGELF
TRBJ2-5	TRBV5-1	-	ASSSIAGRETQY
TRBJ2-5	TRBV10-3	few	AISRPSGGQETQY
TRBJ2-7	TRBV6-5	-	ASSKPQGISYEQY
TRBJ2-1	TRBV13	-	ASSLGAVETSYNEQF
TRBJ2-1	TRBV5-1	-	ASSLDGGTTYNEQF
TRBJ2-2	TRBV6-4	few	ASSVLAGNTGELF
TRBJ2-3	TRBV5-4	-	ASSLRLAGGPDTQY
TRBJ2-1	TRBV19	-	ASSIDGTGWGEQF
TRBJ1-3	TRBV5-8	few	ASARRTGPL
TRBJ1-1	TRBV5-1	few	ASSLVFGTGEAF
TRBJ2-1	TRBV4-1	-	ASSQVPQAAPYNEQF
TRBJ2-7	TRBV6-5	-	ASSYSLNPTYYEQY
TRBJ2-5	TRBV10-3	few	AISAKETQY
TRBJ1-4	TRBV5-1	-	ASSRGQGNEKLF
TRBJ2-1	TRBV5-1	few	ASSSPLAGNNEQF
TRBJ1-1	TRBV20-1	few	SALTGEEAF
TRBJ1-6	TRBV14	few	ASSQRQGQNWWNSPLH
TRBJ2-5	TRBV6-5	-	ASSRGTGLLQY
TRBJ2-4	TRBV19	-	ASSIDPRDRRQY
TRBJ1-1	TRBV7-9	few	ASSLGAGSGNTEAF
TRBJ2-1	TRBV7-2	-	ASSLMRGAYNEQF
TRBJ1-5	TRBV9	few	ASSVTGEQQPQH
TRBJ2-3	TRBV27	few	ASKRSSSRSTDTQY
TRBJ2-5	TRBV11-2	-	ASSLVGRGAQY
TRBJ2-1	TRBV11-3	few	ASSLGGLTNNEQF
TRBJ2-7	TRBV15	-	ATSSPSGTSSYEQY
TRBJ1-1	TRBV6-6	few	ASSSTGQDNTEAF
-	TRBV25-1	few	ASSESRPGETQY
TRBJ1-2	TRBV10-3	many	AISERDYGYT
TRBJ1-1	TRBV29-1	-	SVPGHGNTEAF
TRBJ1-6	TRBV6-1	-	ASSEDGDSPLH
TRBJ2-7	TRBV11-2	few	ASSLGRTAYQY
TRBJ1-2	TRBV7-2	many	ASSLAPGGLYGYT
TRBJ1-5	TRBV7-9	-	ASSLSSARVQPQH